The 23 T cell receptor beta chains listed next were all sequenced from one sample in a study of T cells in Graves' hyperthyroidism and ophthalmopathy. RNA transcripts served as the template for amplifying TCR beta CDR3 regions. RT-PCR in the first round (using the HTBI primer set) targeted the TCR CDR3. TCRdb re-analysed the multiplex PCR reads in MiXCR, keeping a single row per CDR3 protein. This repertoire shows about 600,000 distinct CDR3 sequences, around 16% found once; its top ten account for around 3.3%. The specimen sequenced was blood. These receptors originate from a woman aged 40-49 years with Graves' ophthalmopathy.

V usage is TRBV7-9 and J usage is TRBJ2-1, with D possibly TRBD2 on 6 matching bases. Between the trimmed V and J ends, which lost 2 bases and 8 bases, there was a span of 13 bases. Per germline, CDR1 SEHNR and CDR2 FQNEAQ (reference sequence). There are 14 residues in the CDR3. For the CDR3, the DNA is TGTGCCAGCAGCTTATCGGGGGTCGGGGATGAGCAGTTCTTC. The encoded protein is CASSLSGVGDEQFF.

This clonotype was observed at least ten times. This sequence joins TRBV30 and TRBJ2-5; 7 bases fit TRBD2. This CDR3 is 14 amino acids long. The V gene end was trimmed by 2 bases and the J gene end by 1 base; junction bases not matched to a gene: 4. Germline CDR1 is GTSNPN and CDR2 is SVGIG (reference sequence). The CDR3 DNA sequence: TGTGCCTGGAGTCAGAGCGGGACCCAAGAGACCCAGTACTTC. Protein sequence: CAWSQSGTQETQYF.

This clonotype showed up just a few times. This sequence joins TRBV10-3 and TRBJ2-5; D possibly corresponds to TRBD2 (7 bases). The CDR3 is 15 residues long. Germline-derived CDR1 and CDR2 are ENHRY and SYGVKD. Trimming removed 4 bases at V and 0 bases at J, with 12 bases between. This CDR3 reads CAISARGANQETQYF. The CDR3 DNA reads as TGTGCCATCAGTGCCCGGGGGGCAAACCAAGAGACCCAGTACTTC.

The V call is TRBV29-1, the J call TRBJ2-7; 10 bases map to TRBD2. The germline V gene has CDR1 SQVTM and CDR2 ANQGSEA. J was trimmed by 7 bases and V by 7 bases; bases with no gene match: 7. The CDR3 is 12 residues long. CDR3 sequence: CSGGLASGEQYF. Written as DNA, the CDR3 is TGCAGCGGGGGACTAGCGTCGGGGGAGCAGTACTTC.

This clonotype was detected many times. The rearrangement links TRBV29-1 to TRBJ2-3, with a possible D match to TRBD1 (6 bases). This CDR3 is built from 14 residues. Germline V lookup: CDR1 SQVTM, CDR2 ANQGSEA. The V gene lost 2 bases and the J gene lost 7 bases, with 16 bases spanning the gap. The CDR3: CSVERGSGSNTQYF. DNA of the CDR3: TGCAGCGTTGAAAGGGGGAGCGGTAGTAATACGCAGTATTTT.

V gene TRBV11-3 combines with J gene TRBJ1-4, with TRBD1 as a possible D gene (6 bases). Germline V gives CDR1 SGHNT, CDR2 YENEEA. V gave up 1 base and J gave up 7 bases, with 13 bases separating them. The CDR3 consists of 15 residues. CDR3 region: CASSLGGARGEKLFF. The CDR3 DNA reads as TGTGCCAGCAGCTTAGGGGGGGCGCGGGGTGAAAAACTGTTTTTT.

This clonotype was detected only a few times. This chain joins TRBV6-5 and TRBJ2-4, with 13 bases fitting TRBD2. Germline values: CDR1 MNHEY, CDR2 SVGAGI. CDR3 length equals 18 residues. The ends lost 2 bases at V and 2 bases at J; junction bases unmatched: 6. For the CDR3, the DNA is TGTGCCAGCAGTTACGCGAGGACTAGCGGGAGCTCCAAAAACATTCAGTACTTC. Translated: CASSYARTSGSSKNIQYF.

This clonotype was observed a few times. The rearrangement joins TRBV6-1 to TRBJ1-2; D is undetermined. The CDR3 is made up of 11 amino acids. Germline V gene lookup returns CDR1 MNHNS and CDR2 SASEGT. V was clipped by 6 bases and J by 7 bases, with 9 bases between them. The CDR3 DNA reads TGTGCCAGCAGAATCCACGGTGGCTACACCTTC. This codes for CASRIHGGYTF.

This clonotype was counted ten times or more. The chain joins TRBV18 to TRBJ1-1; the match to TRBD1 covers 7 bases. After removal of 6 bases from V and 9 bases from J, the junction contained 13 bases not matched to a gene. This CDR3 has 14 amino acids. The V gene's germline CDR1 is KGHSH and CDR2 LQKENI. CDR3 protein: CASSLTGAEGQAFF. The CDR3 DNA sequence: TGTGCCAGCTCTCTAACAGGGGCGGAGGGCCAAGCTTTCTTT.

In its sample, this clonotype was seen many times. DNA for the CDR3: TGTGCCAGCAGCTCCCGACAGGGAGGGGGCCCAAACACCGGGGAGCTGTTTTTT. The encoded protein is CASSSRQGGGPNTGELFF. The rearrangement joins TRBV7-9 to TRBJ2-2, with D perhaps matching TRBD1 or TRBD2 (7 bases each). Trimming shortened V by 4 bases and J by 2 bases, and 20 bases separated the two germline ends. In germline, CDR1 is SEHNR, CDR2 FQNEAQ (reference sequence). This CDR3 comprises 18 residues.

This clonotype was counted at least ten times. In nucleotides, the CDR3 is TGTGCCAGCAGCTTACGGGCGGGACGGGGTAATGAGCAGTTCTTC. Encoded protein: CASSLRAGRGNEQFF. The V and J genes are TRBV7-3 and TRBJ2-1, with D possibly being TRBD2 (6 bases). Trimming took off 2 bases at V and 7 bases at J, with 15 bases between the two ends. The CDR3 consists of 15 residues. Germline CDR1 reads SGHTA; CDR2 reads FQGTGA.

The sample holds many counts of this clonotype. This sequence joins TRBV5-1 and TRBJ2-1; TRBD2 is a possible D gene (6 bases). Trimming cost V 0 bases and J 5 bases, with 12 bases left between them. This CDR3 has 15 residues. Germline-derived CDR1 and CDR2 are SGHRS and YFSETQ. The CDR3 DNA reads TGCGCCAGCAGCTTGGGGCGGGGTGTTGACAATGAGCAGTTCTTC. Translated: CASSLGRGVDNEQFF.

This clonotype was recorded at least ten times. V usage is TRBV7-8 and J usage is TRBJ2-1; 9 nucleotides line up with TRBD2. Germline V gene data show CDR1 as SGHVS and CDR2 as FQNEAQ. This CDR3 has 14 amino acids. With 10 bases clipped from V and 10 bases from J, the junction kept 14 bases outside the gene matches. Here the CDR3 reads CATFLAGPFEEQFF. The CDR3 bases are TGTGCCACGTTTCTAGCGGGGCCGTTTGAAGAGCAGTTCTTC.

Only a few counts were recorded for this clonotype. A read error is possible here, since a much larger clone lies one base away. The chain has TRBV10-3 and TRBJ1-1; a possible D gene is TRBD1 (6 bases). From germline, CDR1 is ENHRY and CDR2 SYGVKD. CDR3 length: 13 residues. CDR3 loop: CAIGEGGNTEAFF. CDR3 nucleotides: TGTGCCATCGGTGAGGGGGGGAACACTGAAGCTTTCTTT.

As regards this clonotype: With a much larger clone just one base away, this may be a read error. Here the CDR3 omits its conserved ending phenylalanine or tryptophan, so a read error is the likely source. This chain links TRBV12-3 or TRBV12-4 with TRBJ2-3; 8 nucleotides match TRBD2. The CDR3 has 15 amino acids. The CDR3 region is CASSIAGWSTDTQYS. DNA of the CDR3: TGTGCCAGCAGTATAGCGGGGTGGAGCACAGATACGCAGTATTCT.

This clonotype was seen many times. This sequence joins TRBV6-2 or TRBV6-3 and TRBJ2-3, with D perhaps being TRBD1 or TRBD2 (6 bases each). The CDR3 spans 14 residues. Germline assignment: CDR1 MNHEY and CDR2 SVGEGT. V dropped 5 bases and J dropped 0 bases, with 9 bases sitting between them. CDR3 amino acids: CASSGGRSTDTQYF. The CDR3 DNA reads as TGTGCCAGCAGTGGGGGGCGAAGCACAGATACGCAGTATTTT.

The CDR3 loop is CASSLLGVVGGGDTQYF. The CDR3 nucleotides are TGTGCCAGCAGCCTCCTCGGCGTTGTCGGAGGAGGAGATACGCAGTATTTT. This sequence joins TRBV3-1 and TRBJ2-3, with D maybe TRBD2 (5 bases). Germline V lookup: CDR1 LGHDT, CDR2 YNNKEL (reference sequence). The length of the CDR3 is 17 residues. The ends were cut back, 4 bases at V and 5 bases at J, with 22 bases in the middle.

The rearrangement uses TRBV5-6 and TRBJ2-7; the match to TRBD1 covers 11 bases. Germline V gene data show CDR1 as SGHDT and CDR2 as YYEEEE. V lost 4 bases, J lost 12 bases, and 3 bases stayed unmatched. This CDR3 contains 11 residues. The chain's CDR3 is CASSLDRGLYF. CDR3 DNA sequence: TGTGCCAGCAGCCTGGACAGGGGGCTGTACTTC.

In this sample, this clonotype turned up a few times. The CDR3 region is CSAITGGPTEQYF. CDR3 nucleotide sequence: TGCAGTGCTATAACGGGTGGTCCTACCGAGCAGTACTTC. J is TRBJ2-7 and V is TRBV20-1; D remains unclear. Germline V lookup: CDR1 DFQATT, CDR2 SNEGSKA (reference sequence). The CDR3 has 13 residues. Trimming took 4 bases from V and 6 from J, leaving 16 bases between them.

The chain uses TRBV12-3 or TRBV12-4 and TRBJ2-7; 10 bases line up with TRBD1. The CDR3 totals 12 residues. Trimming took 11 bases from V and 5 from J; bases not matched to a gene: 6. Here the CDR3 reads CARGTGVDEQYF. Here the CDR3 DNA reads TGTGCCCGCGGGACAGGGGTGGACGAGCAGTACTTC.

This clonotype was picked up a small number of times. The chain couples TRBV20-1 to TRBJ2-3; TRBD2 might be the D (7 bases). V was clipped by 3 bases and J by 1 base, with 23 bases between them. Germline V gene sequence: CDR1 DFQATT, CDR2 SNEGSKA (reference sequence). The CDR3 length is 18 residues. The CDR3 nucleotides are TGCAGTGCTAGTTCGGTGGGGGGGGGCCGGTGGGGCACAGATACGCAGTATTTT. It specifies CSASSVGGGRWGTDTQYF.

In this sample, this clonotype turned up many times. This sequence joins TRBV18 and TRBJ2-7; possible D gene TRBD1, 6 bases. Germline CDR1 and CDR2: KGHSH and LQKENI. The CDR3 loop spans 15 amino acids. The ends were cut back, 3 bases at V and 2 bases at J, with 14 bases in the middle. The CDR3 bases are TGTGCCAGCTCACCCCGACAGGCAGAGACCTACGAGCAGTACTTC. Amino acids: CASSPRQAETYEQYF.

This clonotype has a count of ten or more. The chain links TRBV2 to TRBJ2-3, with 8 bases lining up with TRBD2. The CDR3 totals 14 residues. J gave up 2 bases and V 4 bases, and 2 bases lay outside the gene matches. Per the germline V gene, CDR1 is SNHLY and CDR2 is FYNNEI. The CDR3 spells CASSAGGITDTQYF. The CDR3 region has the DNA TGTGCCAGCAGTGCGGGGGGGATCACAGATACGCAGTATTTT.